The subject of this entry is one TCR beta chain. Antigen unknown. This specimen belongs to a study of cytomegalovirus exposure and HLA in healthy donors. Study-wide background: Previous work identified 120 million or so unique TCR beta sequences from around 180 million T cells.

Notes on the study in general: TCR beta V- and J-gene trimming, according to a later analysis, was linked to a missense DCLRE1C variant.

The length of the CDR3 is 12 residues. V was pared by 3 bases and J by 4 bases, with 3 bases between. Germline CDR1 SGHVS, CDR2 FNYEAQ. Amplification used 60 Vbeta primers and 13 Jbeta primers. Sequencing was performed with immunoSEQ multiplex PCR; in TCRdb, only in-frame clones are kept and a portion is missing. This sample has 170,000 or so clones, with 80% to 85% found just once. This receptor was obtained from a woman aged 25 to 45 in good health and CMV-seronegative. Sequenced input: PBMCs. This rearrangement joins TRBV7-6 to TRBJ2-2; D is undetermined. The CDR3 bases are TGTGCCAGCAGCTTCAGCACCGGGGAGCTGTTTTTT. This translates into CASSFSTGELFF.